This T cell receptor beta chain originates from a study of blood T cell repertoires in COVID-19. Whole-study context: T cells, B-cell-depleted T cells, or PBMCs provided the cDNA or gDNA that served as material.

At least ten counts were recorded for this clone. Under the authors' procedure: Cell counts per sample came from amplifying reference gene primers. TCRdb's table, derived via immunoSEQ multiplex PCR, lists solely in-frame clones and lacks some. V and J calls and clone size follow that table, whereas D and trimming were derived from the DNA. Of about 290,000 clones listed, around 81% are singletons. The CDR3 covers 13 residues. Germline CDR1 and CDR2: MGHRA and YSYEKL. Trimming removed 3 bases at V and 1 base at J, with 6 bases between. The V call is TRBV4-1, the J call TRBJ1-2, with D tentatively TRBD1 (5 bases). Sample: peripheral blood. This receptor was identified in a woman aged 50 to 60 with active or convalescent COVID-19. Here the CDR3 DNA reads TGCGCCAGCAGCCACCAGGGTAACTATGGCTACACCTTC. Amino acids: CASSHQGNYGYTF.